This T cell receptor (beta chain) emerged from a study of shared clonotypes between healthy human individuals. The CD4+ fraction was divided into a CD45RA+ naive subset and a CD45RA-negative memory subset. The V gene's germline CDR1 is SGHAT and CDR2 FQNNGV. The CDR3 length is 16 residues. Trimming shortened V by 4 bases and J by 3 bases, and 19 bases separated the two germline ends. This clone was seen a single time. The study ran the assay at deep level. Repertoires were generated with immunoSEQ multiplex PCR, while TCRdb's copy carries only in-frame clones and drops some. The table has 2 million to 2.5 million clones, under 95% seen once.

This chain uses TRBV11-2 with TRBJ2-7, with D possibly matching TRBD1 (8 bases). Material for sequencing was naive CD4+ T cells from PBMCs. This sample's subset: CD45RA+ positively selected. This TCR was sampled from a man younger than 35 in good health. Some clones in this sample may be carry-over from other donors' samples. CDR3 sequence reads: CASSSGGGQAIYEQYF. The DNA for the CDR3 is TGTGCCAGCAGCTCAGGGGGGGGACAGGCTATCTACGAGCAGTACTTC.